This T cell receptor beta chain was profiled in a study of identical twins. Study observations and caveats: Abundant beta clonotypes from cord blood had fewer insertions, unlike memory repertoires, which showed none. Conclusions came from cross-sectional statistical analysis, not from following the same donors.

This clonotype occurred a few times. The antigen is unknown. Mismatch with germline at one junction end may stem from a read error. The CDR3 is 14 amino acids. After template switching added a universal primer site, the resulting cDNA carried unique molecular identifiers. MiXCR, applied by TCRdb to the 5' RACE reads, yields one record per CDR3 protein. This table holds around 670,000 distinct CDR3 sequences, roughly 6.2% found once. The donor group consisted entirely of healthy Caucasians. Sequencing was carried out using naive T cells sorted from blood. The chain links TRBV12-3 or TRBV12-4 to TRBJ2-5; D gene ambiguous. The TCR was taken from a man younger than 35 in good health. The CDR3 sequence: CASSSLRVGETQYF. CDR3 nucleotide sequence: TGCGCCAGCAGTTCCCTCCGGGTTGGAGAGACCCAGTACTTC.